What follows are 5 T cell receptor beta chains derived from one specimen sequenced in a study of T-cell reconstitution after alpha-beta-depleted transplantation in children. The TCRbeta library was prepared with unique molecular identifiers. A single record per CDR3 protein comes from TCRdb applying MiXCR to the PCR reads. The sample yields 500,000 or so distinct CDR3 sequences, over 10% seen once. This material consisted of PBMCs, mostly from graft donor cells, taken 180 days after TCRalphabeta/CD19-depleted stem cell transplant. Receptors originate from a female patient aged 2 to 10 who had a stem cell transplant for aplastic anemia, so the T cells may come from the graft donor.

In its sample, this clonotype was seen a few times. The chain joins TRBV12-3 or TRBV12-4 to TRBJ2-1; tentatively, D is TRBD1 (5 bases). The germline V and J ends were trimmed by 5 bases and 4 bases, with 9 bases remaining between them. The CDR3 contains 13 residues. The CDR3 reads CASSPRQYNEQFF. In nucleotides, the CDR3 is TGTGCCAGCAGTCCTCGACAGTACAATGAGCAGTTCTTC.

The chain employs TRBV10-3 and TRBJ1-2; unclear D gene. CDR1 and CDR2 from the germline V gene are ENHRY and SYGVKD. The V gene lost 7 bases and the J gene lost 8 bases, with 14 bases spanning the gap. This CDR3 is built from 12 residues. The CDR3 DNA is TGTGCCATCACATTATCAAACGGGGGCTACACCTTC. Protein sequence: CAITLSNGGYTF.

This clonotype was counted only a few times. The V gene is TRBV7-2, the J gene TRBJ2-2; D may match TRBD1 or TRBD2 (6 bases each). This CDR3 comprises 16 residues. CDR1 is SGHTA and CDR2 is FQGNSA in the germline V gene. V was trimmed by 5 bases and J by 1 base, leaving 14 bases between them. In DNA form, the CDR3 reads TGTGCCAGCAGCCCATGGGGGGCCCTGAACACCGGGGAGCTGTTTTTT. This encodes CASSPWGALNTGELFF.

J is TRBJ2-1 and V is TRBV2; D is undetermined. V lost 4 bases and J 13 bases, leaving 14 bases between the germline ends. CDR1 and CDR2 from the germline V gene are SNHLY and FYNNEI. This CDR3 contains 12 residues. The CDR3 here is CASSVSGGRQFF. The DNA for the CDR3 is TGTGCCAGCAGTGTTTCTGGCGGACGCCAGTTCTTC.

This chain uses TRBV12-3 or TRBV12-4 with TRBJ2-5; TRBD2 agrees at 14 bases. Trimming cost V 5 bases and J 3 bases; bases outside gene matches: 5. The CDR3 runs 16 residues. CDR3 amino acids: CASSRGLAGGEETQYF. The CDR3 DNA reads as TGTGCCAGCAGTCGAGGACTAGCGGGAGGAGAAGAGACCCAGTACTTC.